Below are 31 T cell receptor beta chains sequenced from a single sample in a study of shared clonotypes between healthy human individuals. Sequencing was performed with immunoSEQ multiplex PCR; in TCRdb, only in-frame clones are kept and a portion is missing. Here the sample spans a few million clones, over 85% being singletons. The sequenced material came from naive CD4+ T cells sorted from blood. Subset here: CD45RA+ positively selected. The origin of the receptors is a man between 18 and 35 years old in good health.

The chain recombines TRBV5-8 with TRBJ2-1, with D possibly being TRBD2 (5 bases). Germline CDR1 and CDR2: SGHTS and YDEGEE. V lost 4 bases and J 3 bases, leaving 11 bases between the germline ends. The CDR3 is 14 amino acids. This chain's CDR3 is CASSPRTVYNEQFF. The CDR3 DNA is TGTGCCAGCAGCCCTCGGACTGTCTACAATGAGCAGTTCTTC. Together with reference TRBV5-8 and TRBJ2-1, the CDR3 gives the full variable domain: EAGVTQSPTHLIKTRGQQATLRCSPISGHTSVYWYQQALGLGLQFLLWYDEGEERNRGNFPPRFSGRQFPNYSSELNVNALELEDSALYLCASSPRTVYNEQFFGPGTRLTVL.

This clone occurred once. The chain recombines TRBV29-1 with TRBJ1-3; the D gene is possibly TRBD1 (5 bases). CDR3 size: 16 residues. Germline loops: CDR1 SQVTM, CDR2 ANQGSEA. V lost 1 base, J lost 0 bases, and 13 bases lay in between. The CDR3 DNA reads TGCAGCGTTGAAGGGCCGTCCGGGACCTCTGGAAACACCATATATTTT. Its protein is CSVEGPSGTSGNTIYF.

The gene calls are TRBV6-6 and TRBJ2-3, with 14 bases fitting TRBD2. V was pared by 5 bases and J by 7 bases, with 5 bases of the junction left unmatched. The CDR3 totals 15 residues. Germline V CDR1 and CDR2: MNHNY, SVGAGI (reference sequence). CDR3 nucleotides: TGTGCCAGCAGTCCTGGACTAGCGGGAGGAAATACGCAGTATTTT. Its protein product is CASSPGLAGGNTQYF.

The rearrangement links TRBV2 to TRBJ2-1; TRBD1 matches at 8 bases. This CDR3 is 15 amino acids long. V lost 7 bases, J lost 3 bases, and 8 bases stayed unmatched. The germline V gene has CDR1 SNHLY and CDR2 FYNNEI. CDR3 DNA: TGTGCCAGCACCGCTTTAGGACAGGGCTACAATGAGCAGTTCTTC. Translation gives CASTALGQGYNEQFF.

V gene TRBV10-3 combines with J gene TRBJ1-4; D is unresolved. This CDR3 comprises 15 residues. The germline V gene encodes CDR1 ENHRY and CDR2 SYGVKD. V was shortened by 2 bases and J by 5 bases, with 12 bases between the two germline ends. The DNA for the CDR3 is TGTGCCATCAGTGAGCCCCCCGGGCCAAATGAAAAACTGTTTTTT. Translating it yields CAISEPPGPNEKLFF.

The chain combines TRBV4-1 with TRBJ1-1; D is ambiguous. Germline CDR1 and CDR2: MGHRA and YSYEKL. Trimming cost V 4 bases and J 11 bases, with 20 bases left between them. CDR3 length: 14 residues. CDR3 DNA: TGCGCCAGCAGCCCCGAGTTTGACCCTTTCGAGGCTTTCTTT. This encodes CASSPEFDPFEAFF.

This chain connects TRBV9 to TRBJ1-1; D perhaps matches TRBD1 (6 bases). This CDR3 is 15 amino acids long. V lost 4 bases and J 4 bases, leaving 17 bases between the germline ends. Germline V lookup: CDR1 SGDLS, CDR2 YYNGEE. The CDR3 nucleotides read TGTGCCAGCAGCAAACAGGGAGCAGCGGTCACTGAAGCTTTCTTT. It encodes CASSKQGAAVTEAFF.

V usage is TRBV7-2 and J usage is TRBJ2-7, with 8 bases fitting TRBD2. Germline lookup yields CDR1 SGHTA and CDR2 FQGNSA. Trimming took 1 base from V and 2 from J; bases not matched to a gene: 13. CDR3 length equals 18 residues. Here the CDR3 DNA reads TGTGCCAGCAGCTTAGGGGGGGTAGCGGGACGACCTCCCTACGAGCAGTACTTC. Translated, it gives CASSLGGVAGRPPYEQYF.

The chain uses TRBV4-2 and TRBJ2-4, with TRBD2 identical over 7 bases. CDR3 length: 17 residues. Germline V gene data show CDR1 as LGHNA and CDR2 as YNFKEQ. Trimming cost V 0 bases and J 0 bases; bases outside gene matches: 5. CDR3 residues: CASSQDSGGVAKNIQYF. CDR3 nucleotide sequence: TGTGCCAGCAGCCAAGATAGTGGGGGGGTAGCCAAAAACATTCAGTACTTC.

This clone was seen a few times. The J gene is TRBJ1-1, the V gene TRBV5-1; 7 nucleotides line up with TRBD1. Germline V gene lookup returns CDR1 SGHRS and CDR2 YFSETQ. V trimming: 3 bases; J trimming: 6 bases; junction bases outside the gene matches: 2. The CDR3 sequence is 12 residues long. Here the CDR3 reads CASSYGQAEAFF. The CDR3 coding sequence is TGCGCCAGCAGCTACGGACAGGCTGAAGCTTTCTTT.

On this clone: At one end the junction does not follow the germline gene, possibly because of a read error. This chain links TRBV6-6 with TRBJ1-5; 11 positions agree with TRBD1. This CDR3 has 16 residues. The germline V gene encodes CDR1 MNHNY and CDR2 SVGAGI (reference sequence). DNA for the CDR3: TGTGCCAGCAGTTACCCTGGACAGGGGGCGGGTCAGTCCCAGCATTTT. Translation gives CASSYPGQGAGQSQHF.

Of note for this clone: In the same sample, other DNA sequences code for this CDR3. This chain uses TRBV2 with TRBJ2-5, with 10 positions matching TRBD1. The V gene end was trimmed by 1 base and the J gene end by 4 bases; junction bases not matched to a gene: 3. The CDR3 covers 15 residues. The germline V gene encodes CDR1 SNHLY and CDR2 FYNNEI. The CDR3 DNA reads TGTGCCAGCAGTGAAGGGACAGGGGGAGGAGAGACCCAGTACTTC. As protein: CASSEGTGGGETQYF.

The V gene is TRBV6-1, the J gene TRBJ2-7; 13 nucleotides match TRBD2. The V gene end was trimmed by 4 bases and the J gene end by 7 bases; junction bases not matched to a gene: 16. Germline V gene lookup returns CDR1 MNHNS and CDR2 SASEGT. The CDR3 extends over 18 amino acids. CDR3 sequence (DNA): TGTGCCAGCAGTGTACTAGCGGGAGGGAAGGGCCTAGTGGGGGAGCAGTACTTC. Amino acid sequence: CASSVLAGGKGLVGEQYF.

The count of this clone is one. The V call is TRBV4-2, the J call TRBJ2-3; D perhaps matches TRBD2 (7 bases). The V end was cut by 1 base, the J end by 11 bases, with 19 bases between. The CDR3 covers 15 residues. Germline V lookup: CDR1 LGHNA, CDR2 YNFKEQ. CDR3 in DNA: TGTGCCAGCAGCCAAGGTCCAGGCGAAGGGGGGGGGCAGTATTTT. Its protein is CASSQGPGEGGGQYF.

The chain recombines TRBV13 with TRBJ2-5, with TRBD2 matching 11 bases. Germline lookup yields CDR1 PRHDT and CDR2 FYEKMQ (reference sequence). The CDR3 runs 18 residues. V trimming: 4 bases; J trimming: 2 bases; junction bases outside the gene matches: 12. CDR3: CASSSPWKASGGQETQYF. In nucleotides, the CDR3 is TGTGCCAGCAGCTCCCCCTGGAAAGCTAGCGGGGGGCAAGAGACCCAGTACTTC.

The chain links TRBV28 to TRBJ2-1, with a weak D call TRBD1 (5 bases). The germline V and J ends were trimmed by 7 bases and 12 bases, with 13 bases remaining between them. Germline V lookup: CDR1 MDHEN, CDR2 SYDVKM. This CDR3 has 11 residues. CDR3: CASNPGHMQFF. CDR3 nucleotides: TGTGCCAGCAACCCCGGACATATGCAGTTCTTC.

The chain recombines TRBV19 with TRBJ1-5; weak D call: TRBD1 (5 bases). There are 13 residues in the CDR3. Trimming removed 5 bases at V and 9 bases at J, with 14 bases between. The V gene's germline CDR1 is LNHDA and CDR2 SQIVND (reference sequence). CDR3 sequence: CASSSVGAAPQHF. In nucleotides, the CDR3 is TGTGCCAGTAGTTCGGTTGGGGCTGCGCCCCAGCATTTT.

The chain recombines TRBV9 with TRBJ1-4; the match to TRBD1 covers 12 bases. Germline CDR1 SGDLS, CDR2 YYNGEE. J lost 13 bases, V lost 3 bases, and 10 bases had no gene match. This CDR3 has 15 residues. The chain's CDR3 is CASSEGTGGPLGLFF. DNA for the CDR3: TGTGCCAGCAGCGAGGGGACAGGGGGCCCGTTGGGACTGTTTTTT.

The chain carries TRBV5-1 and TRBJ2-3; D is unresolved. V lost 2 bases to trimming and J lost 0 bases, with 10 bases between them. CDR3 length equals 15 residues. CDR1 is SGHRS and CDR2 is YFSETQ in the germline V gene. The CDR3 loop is CASSFLDGSTDTQYF. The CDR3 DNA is TGCGCCAGCAGCTTTTTGGACGGAAGCACAGATACGCAGTATTTT.

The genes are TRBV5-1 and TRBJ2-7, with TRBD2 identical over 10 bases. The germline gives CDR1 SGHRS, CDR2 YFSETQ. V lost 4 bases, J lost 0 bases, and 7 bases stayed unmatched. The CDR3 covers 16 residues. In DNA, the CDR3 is TGCGCCAGCAGCCCAGTGGGACTAGCGAGCTCCTACGAGCAGTACTTC. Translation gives CASSPVGLASSYEQYF.

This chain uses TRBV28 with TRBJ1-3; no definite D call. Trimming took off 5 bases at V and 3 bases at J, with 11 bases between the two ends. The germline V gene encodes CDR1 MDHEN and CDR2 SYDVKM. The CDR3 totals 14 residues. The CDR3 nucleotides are TGTGCCAGCAGTCGGGGTTCTAATGGAAACACCATATATTTT. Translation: CASSRGSNGNTIYF.

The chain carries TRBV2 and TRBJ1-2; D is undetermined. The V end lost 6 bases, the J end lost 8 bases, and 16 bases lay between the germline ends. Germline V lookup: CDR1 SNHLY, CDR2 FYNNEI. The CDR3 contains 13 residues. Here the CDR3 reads CASRRHADGGYTF. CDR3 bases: TGTGCCAGCAGGAGACATGCGGACGGAGGCTACACCTTC.

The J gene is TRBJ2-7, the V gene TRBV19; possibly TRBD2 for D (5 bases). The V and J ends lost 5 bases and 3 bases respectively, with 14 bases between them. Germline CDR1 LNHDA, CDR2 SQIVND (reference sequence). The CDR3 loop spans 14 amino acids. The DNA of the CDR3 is TGTGCCAGTAGTTCGGAGAGAGGGAACTACGAGCAGTACTTC. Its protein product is CASSSERGNYEQYF. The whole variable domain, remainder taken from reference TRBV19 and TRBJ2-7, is DGGITQSPKYLFRKEGQNVTLSCEQNLNHDAMYWYRQDPGQGLRLIYYSQIVNDFQKGDIAEGYSVSREKKESFPLTVTSAQKNPTAFYLCASSSERGNYEQYFGPGTRLTVT.

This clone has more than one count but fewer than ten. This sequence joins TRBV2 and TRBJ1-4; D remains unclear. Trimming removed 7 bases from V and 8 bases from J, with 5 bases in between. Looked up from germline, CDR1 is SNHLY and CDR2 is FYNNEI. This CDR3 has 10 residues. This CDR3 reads CASMGEKLFF. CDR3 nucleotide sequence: TGTGCCAGCATGGGAGAAAAACTGTTTTTT.

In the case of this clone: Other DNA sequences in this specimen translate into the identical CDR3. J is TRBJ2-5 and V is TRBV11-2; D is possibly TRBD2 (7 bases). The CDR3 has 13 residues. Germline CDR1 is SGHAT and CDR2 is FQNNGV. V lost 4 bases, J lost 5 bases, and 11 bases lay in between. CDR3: CASSWGGVETQYF. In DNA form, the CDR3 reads TGTGCCAGCAGCTGGGGGGGCGTGGAGACCCAGTACTTC.

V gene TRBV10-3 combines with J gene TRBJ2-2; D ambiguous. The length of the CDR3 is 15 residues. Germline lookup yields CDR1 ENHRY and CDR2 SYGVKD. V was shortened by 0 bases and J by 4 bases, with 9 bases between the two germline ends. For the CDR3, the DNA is TGTGCCATCAGTGAGTCGGGTCTCCCCACCGGGGAGCTGTTTTTT. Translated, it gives CAISESGLPTGELFF.

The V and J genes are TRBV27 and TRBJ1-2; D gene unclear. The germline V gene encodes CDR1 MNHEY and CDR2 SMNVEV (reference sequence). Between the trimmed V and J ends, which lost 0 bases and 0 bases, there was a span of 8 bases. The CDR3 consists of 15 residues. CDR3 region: CASSLSAVTNYGYTF. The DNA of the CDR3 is TGTGCCAGCAGTTTATCGGCTGTGACTAACTATGGCTACACCTTC.

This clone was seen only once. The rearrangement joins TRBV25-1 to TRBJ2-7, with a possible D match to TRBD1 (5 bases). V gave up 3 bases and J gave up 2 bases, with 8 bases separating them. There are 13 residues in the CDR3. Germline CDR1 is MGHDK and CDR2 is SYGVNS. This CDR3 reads CASSDRAPYEQYF. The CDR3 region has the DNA TGTGCCAGCAGTGACAGGGCGCCCTACGAGCAGTACTTC.

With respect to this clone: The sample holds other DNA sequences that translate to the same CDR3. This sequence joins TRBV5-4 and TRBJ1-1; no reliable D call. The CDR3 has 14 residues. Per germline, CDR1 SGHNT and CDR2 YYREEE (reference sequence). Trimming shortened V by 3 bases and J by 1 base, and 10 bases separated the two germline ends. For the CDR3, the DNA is TGTGCCAGCAGCTCAGAGGTGGGGAACACTGAAGCTTTCTTT. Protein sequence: CASSSEVGNTEAFF.

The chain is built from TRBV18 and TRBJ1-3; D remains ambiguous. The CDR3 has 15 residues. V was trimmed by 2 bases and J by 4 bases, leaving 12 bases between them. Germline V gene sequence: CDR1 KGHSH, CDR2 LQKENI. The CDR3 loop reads CASSPNGGEGNTIYF. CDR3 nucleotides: TGTGCCAGCTCACCAAACGGCGGGGAAGGAAACACCATATATTTT. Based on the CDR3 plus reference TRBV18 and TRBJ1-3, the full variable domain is NAGVMQNPRHLVRRRGQEARLRCSPMKGHSHVYWYRQLPEEGLKFMVYLQKENIIDESGMPKERFSAEFPKEGPSILRIQQVVRGDSAAYFCASSPNGGEGNTIYFGEGSWLTVV.

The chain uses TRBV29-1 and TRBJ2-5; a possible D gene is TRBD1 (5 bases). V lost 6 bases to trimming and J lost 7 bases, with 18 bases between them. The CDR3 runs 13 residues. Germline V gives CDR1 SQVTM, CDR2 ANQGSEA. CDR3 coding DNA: TGCAGCGTCACGTTAGGGGCCCTCCTGACCCAGTACTTC. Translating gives CSVTLGALLTQYF.